This T cell receptor (beta chain) was sequenced for a study of blood T cell repertoires in COVID-19. About the study: In each case, the material was cDNA or gDNA derived from T cells, B-cell-depleted T cells, or PBMCs.

V dropped 2 bases and J dropped 5; count of bases not matched to a gene: 9. CDR3 length equals 16 residues. Looked up from germline, CDR1 is SEHNR and CDR2 is FQNEAQ (reference sequence). Study processing details: Reference gene primer amplification in the assay estimated nucleated cell counts. Clones were sequenced by immunoSEQ multiplex PCR, and TCRdb holds only the in-frame ones, with some missing. For V, J and clone size, that table is used; D and trimming come from the DNA. In the table there are about 150,000 clones, about 80% of which are singletons. Sequenced sample: peripheral blood. The chain has TRBV7-9 and TRBJ2-3; 8 nucleotides match TRBD2. The sequence was collected from a man between 60 and 70 years old with acute or convalescent COVID-19. DNA of the CDR3: TGTGCCAGCAGCTTAAGAACTAGCGGCCAGAGAGATACGCAGTATTTT. It translates to CASSLRTSGQRDTQYF.